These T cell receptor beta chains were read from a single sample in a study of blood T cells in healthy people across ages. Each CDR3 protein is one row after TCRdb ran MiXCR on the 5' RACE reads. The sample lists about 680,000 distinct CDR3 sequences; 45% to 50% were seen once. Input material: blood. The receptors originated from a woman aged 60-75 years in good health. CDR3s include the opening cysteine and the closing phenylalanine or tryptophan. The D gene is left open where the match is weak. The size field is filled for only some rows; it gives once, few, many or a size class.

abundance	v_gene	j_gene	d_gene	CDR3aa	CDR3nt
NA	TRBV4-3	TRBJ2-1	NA	CASSQDHSSYNEQFF	TGCGCCAGCAGCCAAGATCATAGCTCCTACAATGAGCAGTTCTTC
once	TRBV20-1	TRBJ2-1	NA	CSARVGKNEQFF	TGCAGTGCTAGAGTAGGGAAAAATGAGCAGTTCTTC
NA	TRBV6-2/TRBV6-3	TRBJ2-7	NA	CASSYQGRYEQYF	TGTGCCAGCAGTTACCAGGGGAGGTACGAGCAGTACTTC
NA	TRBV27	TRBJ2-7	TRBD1	CASSPRLGTVSVLEQYF	TGTGCCAGCAGCCCACGTCTCGGGACAGTTTCGGTCCTCGAGCAGTACTTC
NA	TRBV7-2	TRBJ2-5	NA	CASRMTGQETQYF	TGTGCCAGCAGGATGACAGGACAAGAGACCCAGTACTTC
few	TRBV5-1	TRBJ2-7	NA	CASSLGPGQGSEQYF	TGCGCCAGCAGCTTGGGCCCGGGGCAGGGAAGCGAGCAGTACTTC
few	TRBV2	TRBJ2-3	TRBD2	CASTYSGTTLDTQYF	TGTGCCAGCACCTACTCCGGGACTACCTTAGATACGCAGTATTTT
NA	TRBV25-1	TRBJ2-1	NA	CASSEQGASGEQFF	TGTGCCAGCAGTGAACAGGGGGCTAGCGGTGAGCAGTTCTTC
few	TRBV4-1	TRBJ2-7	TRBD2	CASSQPGTSGYEQYF	TGCGCCAGCAGCCAACCCGGGACTAGCGGCTACGAGCAGTACTTC
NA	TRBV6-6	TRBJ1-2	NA	CATRREGSTNYGYTF	TGTGCCACGAGAAGAGAGGGCTCAACTAACTATGGCTACACCTTC